Described below is a single T cell receptor (beta chain) sequence and its context. The data stem from a study of blood T cell repertoires in COVID-19. Study information: The cDNA or gDNA used as material had been derived from T cells, B-cell-depleted T cells, or PBMCs.

Study processing details: Researchers report that nucleated cell counts were estimated from reference gene primer amplification. Assay used: immunoSEQ multiplex PCR; TCRdb lists only in-frame clones, some missing. The DNA gave D and trimming, while V, J and clone size come from that table. The data hold some 160,000 clones, with 76% observed a single time. Germline loops: CDR1 SQVTM, CDR2 ANQGSEA. The CDR3 spans 12 residues. V was shortened by 5 bases and J by 3 bases, with 11 bases between the two germline ends. Sequenced: peripheral blood. The V call is TRBV29-1, the J call TRBJ2-7; tentatively, D is TRBD2 (6 bases). This TCR derives from a man aged 60 to 75 with acute or convalescent COVID-19. CDR3 in DNA: TGCAGCGTTAAGGGAGGTAGCTACGAGCAGTACTTC. Protein product: CSVKGGSYEQYF.